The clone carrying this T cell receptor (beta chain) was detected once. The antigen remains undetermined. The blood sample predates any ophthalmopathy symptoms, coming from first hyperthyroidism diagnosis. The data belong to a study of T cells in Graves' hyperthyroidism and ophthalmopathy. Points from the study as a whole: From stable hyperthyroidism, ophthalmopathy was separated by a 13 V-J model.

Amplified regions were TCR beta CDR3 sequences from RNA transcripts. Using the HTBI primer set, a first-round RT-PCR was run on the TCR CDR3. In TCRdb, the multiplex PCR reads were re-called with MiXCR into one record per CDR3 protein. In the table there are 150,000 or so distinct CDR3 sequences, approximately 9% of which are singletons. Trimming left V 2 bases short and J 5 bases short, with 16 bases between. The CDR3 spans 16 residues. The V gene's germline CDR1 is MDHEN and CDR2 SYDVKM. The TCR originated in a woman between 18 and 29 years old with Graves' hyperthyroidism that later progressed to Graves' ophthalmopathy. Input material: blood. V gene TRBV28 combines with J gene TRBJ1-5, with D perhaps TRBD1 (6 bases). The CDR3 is CASSLTQGILHQPQHF. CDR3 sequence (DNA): TGTGCCAGCAGTTTAACCCAGGGGATCCTCCATCAGCCCCAGCATTTT.